Listed below are T cell receptor beta chains from one sample, sequenced in a study of neurological immune-mediated disorders. One entry per CDR3 protein, called by TCRdb with MiXCR from the 5' RACE reads. The sample yields approximately 85,000 distinct CDR3 sequences, 4.3% seen once. Sample: PBMCs. The receptors were sampled from a woman aged 55-70 years with multiple sclerosis. Both conserved end residues are part of each CDR3. D genes are given only for firm matches. Size tells how often a clone was seen (once, few, many) or the class of an expanded clone, and some rows leave it out.

size	D	J	V	length	CDR3	DNA
many	TRBD1	TRBJ2-7	TRBV5-1	16	CASSLEGQGPNYEQYF	TGCGCCAGCAGCTTGGAGGGACAGGGGCCGAACTACGAGCAGTACTTC
many	.	TRBJ2-7	TRBV5-1	12	CASSRDNYEQYF	TGCGCCAGCAGCCGGGACAACTACGAGCAGTACTTC
many	TRBD2	TRBJ2-1	TRBV7-9	18	CASSDTSGGISSYNEQFF	TGTGCCAGCAGCGACACTAGCGGGGGGATAAGCTCCTACAATGAGCAGTTCTTC
many	.	TRBJ2-5	TRBV10-3	15	CAISVGGGGQETQYF	TGTGCCATCAGTGTGGGCGGGGGCGGTCAAGAGACCCAGTACTTC
many	.	TRBJ1-2	TRBV12-3/TRBV12-4	12	CASSKGLYGYTF	TGTGCCAGCAGTAAGGGCCTCTATGGCTACACCTTC
many	.	TRBJ2-1	TRBV5-1	14	CASSLVAGRNEQFF	TGCGCCAGCAGCTTGGTTGCAGGGCGAAATGAGCAGTTCTTC
many	TRBD1	TRBJ1-5	TRBV12-3/TRBV12-4	15	CASSGDSVRSQPQHF	TGTGCCAGCAGCGGGGACAGCGTCCGGAGTCAGCCCCAGCATTTT
many	.	TRBJ2-2	TRBV6-1	14	CASSELGNTGELFF	TGTGCCAGCAGTGAATTAGGGAACACCGGGGAGCTGTTTTTT
many	TRBD1	TRBJ2-7	TRBV14	15	CASSQDTGQGYEQYF	TGTGCCAGCAGCCAAGATACGGGACAGGGGTACGAGCAGTACTTC
many	.	TRBJ1-1	TRBV5-1	16	CASSFGTGFVNTEAFF	TGCGCCAGCAGCTTCGGAACAGGATTTGTGAACACTGAAGCTTTCTTT
many	.	TRBJ1-6	TRBV7-8	17	CASSLGFSGVGNSPLHF	TGTGCCAGCAGCTTAGGTTTCTCGGGGGTGGGGAATTCACCCCTCCACTTT
many	TRBD1	TRBJ1-2	TRBV9	14	CASSTGTGLSGYTF	TGTGCCAGCAGCACCGGGACAGGGTTATCTGGCTACACCTTC
many	.	TRBJ1-5	TRBV20-1	13	CSAPEGVTQPQHF	TGCAGTGCCCCGGAAGGGGTTACTCAGCCCCAGCATTTT
many	TRBD1	TRBJ2-7	TRBV11-2	16	CASIHRWGQGAYEQYF	TGTGCCAGCATCCATCGCTGGGGACAGGGGGCGTACGAGCAGTACTTC
many	TRBD1	TRBJ2-3	TRBV5-1	13	CASSRTGGDTQYF	TGCGCCAGCAGCCGTACAGGGGGAGATACGCAGTATTTT
many	.	TRBJ1-1	TRBV3-1	14	CASSQDRRNTEAFF	TGTGCCAGCAGCCAAGATAGGAGGAACACTGAAGCTTTCTTT
many	.	TRBJ2-1	TRBV6-5	18	CASSYSRAMRGSYNEQFF	TGTGCCAGCAGTTACTCGAGAGCTATGCGGGGCTCTTACAATGAGCAGTTCTTC
many	.	TRBJ2-3	TRBV25-1	15	CASSATSVYSDTQYF	TGTGCCAGCAGTGCGACTAGTGTTTATTCAGATACGCAGTATTTT
many	TRBD1	TRBJ2-2	TRBV15	15	CATSTRRTGAGELFF	TGTGCCACCAGCACTCGTAGGACAGGGGCCGGGGAGCTGTTTTTT
many	.	TRBJ2-7	TRBV5-1	15	CASSLAAGAGNEQYF	TGCGCCAGCAGCTTGGCAGCAGGTGCCGGGAACGAGCAGTACTTC
many	.	TRBJ1-2	TRBV5-1	14	CASKRSGENYGYTF	TGCGCCAGCAAGCGCTCGGGTGAGAACTATGGCTACACCTTC
many	TRBD1	TRBJ2-4	TRBV12-3/TRBV12-4	15	CASSLGQGVKNIQYF	TGTGCCAGCAGTTTAGGGCAGGGGGTCAAAAACATTCAGTACTTC
many	TRBD1	TRBJ2-7	TRBV20-1	13	CGASGDRGAEQYF	TGCGGGGCGTCTGGGGACAGGGGGGCCGAGCAGTACTTC
many	.	TRBJ1-6	TRBV6-1	15	CASSTPGAFNSPLHF	TGTGCCAGCTCTACCCCGGGGGCTTTTAATTCACCCCTCCACTTT
many	.	TRBJ2-2	TRBV7-9	16	CASSLPVGVATGELFF	TGTGCCAGCAGCTTACCAGTTGGGGTTGCGACCGGGGAGCTGTTTTTT
many	TRBD1	TRBJ2-7	TRBV12-3/TRBV12-4	15	CASRPGQGGTYEQYF	TGTGCCAGCAGACCGGGACAGGGGGGTACCTACGAGCAGTACTTC
many	.	TRBJ2-3	TRBV18	13	CASSPIGADTQYF	TGTGCCAGCTCACCAATTGGGGCAGATACGCAGTATTTT
many	.	TRBJ1-1	TRBV5-1	15	CASSLESGRNTEAFF	TGCGCCAGCAGCTTGGAGTCAGGGAGGAACACTGAAGCTTTCTTT
many	TRBD2	TRBJ2-1	TRBV29-1	16	CSVEVPTSGANNEQFF	TGCAGCGTTGAAGTGCCTACTAGCGGGGCCAACAATGAGCAGTTCTTC
.	TRBD1	TRBJ2-1	TRBV7-2	16	CASSLGPTGMDNEQFF	TGTGCCAGCAGCTTGGGCCCGACAGGGATGGACAATGAGCAGTTCTTC
many	.	TRBJ1-1	TRBV5-1	13	CASWAQLNTEAFF	TGCGCCAGCTGGGCCCAATTGAACACTGAAGCTTTCTTT
many	TRBD1	TRBJ2-5	TRBV27	15	CASSWGTVPQETQYF	TGTGCCAGCAGTTGGGGGACAGTGCCTCAAGAGACCCAGTACTTC
many	.	TRBJ2-3	TRBV29-1	13	CSVRRASTDTQYF	TGCAGCGTTCGTAGGGCTAGCACAGATACGCAGTATTTT
many	TRBD2	TRBJ2-1	TRBV5-1	15	CASSFGGSSYNEQFF	TGCGCCAGCAGCTTCGGGGGGTCCTCCTACAATGAGCAGTTCTTC
many	TRBD1	TRBJ1-6	TRBV7-9	17	CASSLLPLGTDNSPLHF	TGTGCCAGCAGCTTGCTGCCCCTCGGGACAGATAATTCACCCCTCCACTTT
.	.	TRBJ2-5	TRBV5-1	16	CASSLVGRGTQETQYF	TGCGCCAGCAGCTTGGTCGGTCGGGGTACACAAGAGACCCAGTACTTC